These 29 T cell receptor beta chains were all obtained from the same sample, sequenced in a study of blood T cell repertoires in COVID-19 (TCRdb year 2020). The method behind the library was the immunoSEQ multiplex PCR assay. In its TCRdb copy, this immuneACCESS table keeps in-frame sequences only and misses some clones. Where compared with another copy, unresolved V genes explain less than half of these, and the others have no known cause. For this sample the table gives 200,000 to 250,000 clones, of which about nine tenths were detected only once. 1.5% to 2% of the sample belongs to the ten largest clones. The specimen sequenced was peripheral blood. The source of these receptors is a woman aged 55-70 years who had recovered from COVID-19.

The V and J genes are TRBV6-5 and TRBJ2-2; TRBD1 might be the D (6 bases). Deletions cut 5 bases from V and 8 bases from J, with 12 bases between. Germline CDR1 and CDR2: MNHEY and SVGAGI. This CDR3 is built from 13 residues. In DNA form, the CDR3 reads TGTGCCAGCAGTCCGACGCAGGGGGGGGAGCTGTTTTTT. This encodes CASSPTQGGELFF.

This chain joins TRBV7-3 and TRBJ2-1; 7 bases agree with TRBD2. CDR1 and CDR2 (germline): SGHTA, FQGTGA. This CDR3 has 14 amino acids. V lost 4 bases, J lost 7 bases, and 7 bases stayed unmatched. CDR3 in amino acids: CASSSSGGQNEQFF. CDR3 nucleotide sequence: TGTGCCAGCAGCTCTAGCGGCGGCCAAAATGAGCAGTTCTTC.

This clone was counted between two and nine times. The chain has TRBV27 and TRBJ2-3; 11 bases line up with TRBD1. Germline CDR1 and CDR2: MNHEY and SMNVEV (reference sequence). J was trimmed by 11 bases and V by 6 bases; bases with no gene match: 13. This CDR3 is built from 15 residues. The CDR3 reads CASSRDRGARGRQYF. For the CDR3, the DNA is TGTGCCAGCAGCCGGGACAGGGGGGCCCGGGGAAGGCAGTATTTT.

Of note for this clone: At the DNA level, this CDR3 is encoded by other sequences in the same sample as well. The rearrangement joins TRBV28 to TRBJ1-3; no definite D call. V shed 8 bases and J shed 0 bases, with 8 bases lying between them. CDR1 MDHEN and CDR2 SYDVKM come from the germline V gene. This CDR3 is 13 amino acids long. CDR3 in DNA: TGTGCCAGCCGAGGGAGCTCTGGAAACACCATATATTTT. Translating gives CASRGSSGNTIYF.

This clone appeared once. J is TRBJ1-4 and V is TRBV29-1; D gene unclear. From germline, CDR1 is SQVTM and CDR2 ANQGSEA. There are 17 residues in the CDR3. V lost 4 bases and J lost 7, with 25 bases in between. This chain's CDR3 is CSVAGAGVSSVGEKLFF. The CDR3 DNA follows: TGCAGCGTTGCGGGAGCGGGCGTCTCTTCAGTTGGTGAAAAACTGTTTTTT.

The V and J genes are TRBV5-1 and TRBJ2-2; 11 bases line up with TRBD1. The CDR3 runs to 15 residues. J was trimmed by 5 bases and V by 6 bases; bases with no gene match: 6. Germline V CDR1 and CDR2: SGHRS, YFSETQ. This CDR3 reads CASTGQGASTGELFF. The CDR3 DNA is TGCGCCAGCACCGGACAGGGGGCAAGTACCGGGGAGCTGTTTTTT.

The chain employs TRBV6-2 or TRBV6-3 and TRBJ1-2; 7 bases agree with TRBD1. Germline V gene sequence: CDR1 MNHEY, CDR2 SVGEGT. The J segment lost 8 bases and the V segment lost 7 bases, leaving 10 bases of the junction unmatched. The CDR3 sequence is 13 residues long. CDR3 nucleotides: TGTGCCAGCACCCCCAGGGGGTTTGGAGGCTACACCTTC. It codes for CASTPRGFGGYTF.

The rearrangement uses TRBV7-8 and TRBJ1-1, with 9 bases identical to TRBD1. Looked up from germline, CDR1 is SGHVS and CDR2 is FQNEAQ. V was clipped by 3 bases and J by 8 bases; unmatched bases: 10. CDR3 length equals 15 residues. The CDR3 nucleotides are TGTGCCAGCAGCTTGAAGACAGGGGGTCTCCCCGAAGCTTTCTTT. This sequence encodes CASSLKTGGLPEAFF.

This rearrangement joins TRBV27 to TRBJ1-2; TRBD1 might be the D (5 bases). V dropped 2 bases and J dropped 2 bases, with 12 bases sitting between them. Looked up from germline, CDR1 is MNHEY and CDR2 is SMNVEV (reference sequence). This CDR3 contains 15 residues. This CDR3 is CASSLRVGANYGYTF. The CDR3, as DNA: TGTGCCAGCAGTTTAAGGGTAGGGGCGAACTATGGCTACACCTTC.

This chain links TRBV7-3 with TRBJ2-2, with 8 bases identical to TRBD1. This CDR3 has 14 amino acids. Trimming cost V 7 bases and J 4 bases; bases outside gene matches: 5. The germline V gene encodes CDR1 SGHTA and CDR2 FQGTGA. CDR3 nucleotide sequence: TGTGCCAGCAAGGGACAGGCTTCCACCGGGGAGCTGTTTTTT. It yields the protein CASKGQASTGELFF.

V usage is TRBV5-1 and J usage is TRBJ2-7; 11 bases are a match to TRBD2. V dropped 1 base and J dropped 0; count of bases not matched to a gene: 6. CDR3 length: 17 residues. In germline, CDR1 is SGHRS, CDR2 YFSETQ. The CDR3 region is CASSLTLAGGISYEQYF. In DNA form, the CDR3 reads TGCGCCAGCAGCTTGACCCTAGCGGGGGGTATCTCCTACGAGCAGTACTTC.

The J gene is TRBJ1-3, the V gene TRBV9, with TRBD1 as a possible D gene (6 bases). Trimming removed 4 bases from V and 5 bases from J, with 31 bases in between. Per the germline V gene, CDR1 is SGDLS and CDR2 is YYNGEE. The CDR3 is 20 amino acids. The CDR3 sequence: CASSPQLTGRLPSSRNTIYF. CDR3 DNA sequence: TGTGCCAGCAGCCCACAGTTGACAGGCCGTCTCCCATCCTCGAGAAACACCATATATTTT.

The J gene is TRBJ1-2, the V gene TRBV10-3; D possibly corresponds to TRBD1 (5 bases). The CDR3 sequence is 11 residues long. Trimming cost V 4 bases and J 6 bases, with 6 bases left between them. Looked up from germline, CDR1 is ENHRY and CDR2 is SYGVKD. The CDR3, as DNA: TGTGCCATCAGTGCAGGGAATGGCTACACCTTC. Translation gives CAISAGNGYTF.

V is TRBV4-2 and J is TRBJ1-2; D gene unclear. The V end lost 0 bases, the J end lost 6 bases, and 11 bases lay between the germline ends. The CDR3 length is 14 residues. CDR1 and CDR2 from the germline V gene are LGHNA and YNFKEQ. The DNA for the CDR3 is TGTGCCAGCAGCCAAGATCCTCTAGGCAATGGCTACACCTTC. This translates into CASSQDPLGNGYTF.

CDR3 sequence reads: CASTIGPGGETQYF. Written as DNA, the CDR3 is TGCGCCAGTACTATCGGGCCCGGCGGGGAGACCCAGTACTTC. The chain employs TRBV5-1 and TRBJ2-5; possible D gene TRBD2, 5 bases. V was cut by 8 bases and J by 5 bases, with 19 bases left in between. This CDR3 comprises 14 residues. Germline V gives CDR1 SGHRS, CDR2 YFSETQ.

This chain uses TRBV3-1 (or the pseudogene TRBV3-2) with TRBJ2-2; D uncertain. Trimming stripped 4 bases from V and 0 bases from J, with 9 bases between. Per the germline V gene, CDR1 is LGHDT and CDR2 is YNNKEL (reference sequence). The CDR3 loop spans 15 amino acids. For the CDR3, the DNA is TGTGCCAGCAGCCCTCTGAACACGAACACCGGGGAGCTGTTTTTT. Residues: CASSPLNTNTGELFF.

V usage is TRBV7-2 and J usage is TRBJ1-5; 7 bases are shared with TRBD1. V shed 4 bases and J 13 bases; nucleotides not matched to a gene: 13. Germline V gene lookup returns CDR1 SGHTA and CDR2 FQGNSA. This CDR3 comprises 14 residues. For the CDR3, the DNA is TGTGCCAGCAGCTCAGGGGGTTTTACATCGGGACAGCATTTT. This encodes CASSSGGFTSGQHF.

The J gene is TRBJ1-3, the V gene TRBV3-1 (or the pseudogene TRBV3-2); D remains unclear. CDR3 length: 13 amino acids. Germline loops: CDR1 LGHDT, CDR2 YNNKEL (reference sequence). V was cut by 3 bases and J by 0 bases, with 3 bases left in between. CDR3 sequence reads: CASSHISGNTIYF. Written as DNA, the CDR3 is TGTGCCAGCAGCCACATCTCTGGAAACACCATATATTTT.

The gene calls are TRBV29-1 and TRBJ1-4, with TRBD1 as a possible D gene (5 bases). The germline CDR1 and CDR2 sequences are SQVTM and ANQGSEA. Trimming left V 6 bases short and J 7 bases short, with 15 bases between. The CDR3 runs 13 residues. CDR3 bases: TGCAGCGTCCGGATCGGGGGAGGTGAAAAACTGTTTTTT. It translates to CSVRIGGGEKLFF.

The genes are TRBV12-3 or TRBV12-4 and TRBJ1-2; unclear D gene. The V gene lost 4 bases and the J gene lost 4 bases, with 7 bases spanning the gap. The length of the CDR3 is 12 residues. The CDR3 sequence is CASSSRSYGYTF. The CDR3 nucleotides read TGTGCCAGCAGTTCGAGGTCCTATGGCTACACCTTC.

The chain is built from TRBV5-8 and TRBJ1-1; unclear D gene. Germline-derived CDR1 and CDR2 are SGHTS and YDEGEE. Trimming pared 0 bases from V and 1 base from J, leaving 13 bases between. This CDR3 comprises 16 residues. The CDR3: CASSLDGGPRNTEAFF. Written as DNA, the CDR3 is TGTGCCAGCAGCTTGGACGGCGGGCCTCGGAACACTGAAGCTTTCTTT.

The rearrangement uses TRBV7-8 and TRBJ2-1, with 13 bases that match TRBD2. After removal of 5 bases from V and 2 bases from J, the junction contained 3 bases not matched to a gene. The CDR3 loop spans 16 amino acids. Germline V gene lookup returns CDR1 SGHVS and CDR2 FQNEAQ. CDR3 sequence (DNA): TGTGCCAGCAGCCGGACTAGCGGGGGCCCCTACAATGAGCAGTTCTTC. This gives the protein CASSRTSGGPYNEQFF.

V usage is TRBV7-6 and J usage is TRBJ1-1; TRBD1 matches 7 bases. The germline CDR1 and CDR2 sequences are SGHVS and FNYEAQ. The CDR3 is 13 amino acids. Trimming at V came to 4 bases and at J to 11 bases, leaving 10 bases not matched to a gene. This CDR3 is CASSSDRQGRAFF. For the CDR3, the DNA is TGTGCCAGCAGCTCCGATCGACAGGGAAGGGCTTTCTTT.

The chain is built from TRBV11-3 and TRBJ2-1; TRBD2 aligns across 8 bases. The CDR3 has 15 amino acids. Unmatched junction bases numbered 7, after V lost 5 bases and J lost 4 bases. Germline V gene sequence: CDR1 SGHNT, CDR2 YENEEA. Here the CDR3 reads CASSTTAGVYNEQFF. The CDR3 bases are TGTGCCAGCAGCACCACAGCGGGGGTATACAATGAGCAGTTCTTC.

The gene calls are TRBV9 and TRBJ2-1; perhaps TRBD1 as D (5 bases). V was trimmed by 4 bases and J by 10 bases, leaving 27 bases between them. The CDR3 has 17 residues. The germline V gene encodes CDR1 SGDLS and CDR2 YYNGEE. CDR3 in DNA: TGTGCCAGCAGCCACCACCCAGGACATCCTGATGCATGGGAGCAGTTCTTC. Protein: CASSHHPGHPDAWEQFF.

The chain joins TRBV4-2 to TRBJ2-7; D gene unclear. CDR1 and CDR2 from the germline V gene are LGHNA and YNFKEQ. V gave up 0 bases and J gave up 6 bases, with 12 bases separating them. This CDR3 has 14 residues. Here the CDR3 reads CASSQELVYGEQYF. The CDR3 nucleotides read TGTGCCAGCAGCCAAGAGTTGGTTTACGGCGAGCAGTACTTC.

This sequence joins TRBV6-2 or TRBV6-3 and TRBJ2-7, with D perhaps TRBD2 (5 bases). Trimming stripped 2 bases from V and 4 bases from J, with 9 bases between. Per germline, CDR1 MNHEY and CDR2 SVGEGT. The CDR3 runs 13 residues. The CDR3 spells CASSYLEGYEQYF. The CDR3, as DNA: TGTGCCAGCAGTTACCTCGAGGGATACGAGCAGTACTTC.

V usage is TRBV7-9 and J usage is TRBJ2-3; 8 bases are a match to TRBD2. With V trimmed by 3 bases and J by 2 bases, 4 bases remained unmatched. CDR1 is SEHNR and CDR2 is FQNEAQ in the germline V gene (reference sequence). The CDR3 totals 15 residues. CDR3 sequence (DNA): TGTGCCAGCAGCTTCACTAGCGGAGCCACAGATACGCAGTATTTT. It specifies CASSFTSGATDTQYF.

The chain uses TRBV6-2 or TRBV6-3 and TRBJ2-2; D ambiguous. Per germline, CDR1 MNHEY and CDR2 SVGEGT. Between the trimmed V and J ends, which lost 2 bases and 1 base, there was a span of 8 bases. CDR3 length: 15 amino acids. The CDR3 loop reads CASSYGQKNTGELFF. The CDR3 DNA sequence: TGTGCCAGCAGTTACGGCCAGAAGAACACCGGGGAGCTGTTTTTT.